The 17 T cell receptor beta chains below were found in one sample sequenced in a study of cytomegalovirus exposure and HLA in healthy donors. The PCR contained 60 Vbeta and 13 Jbeta primers. The method was immunoSEQ multiplex PCR; TCRdb's version includes in-frame clones alone and lacks a portion of them. The table has around 100,000 clones, 79% seen once. Sequencing was done on a sample of PBMCs. The receptors shown here come from a woman aged 18-29 years in good health and CMV-seropositive.

This chain joins TRBV5-4 and TRBJ1-4; D ambiguous. The germline gives CDR1 SGHNT, CDR2 YYREEE (reference sequence). V was shortened by 2 bases and J by 0 bases, with 5 bases between the two germline ends. The CDR3 sequence is 14 residues long. The CDR3 nucleotides read TGTGCCAGCAGCTTTGACACAACTAATGAAAAACTGTTTTTT. Protein sequence: CASSFDTTNEKLFF. Together with reference TRBV5-4 and TRBJ1-4, the CDR3 gives the full variable domain: ETGVTQSPTHLIKTRGQQVTLRCSSQSGHNTVSWYQQALGQGPQFIFQYYREEENGRGNFPPRFSGLQFPNYSSELNVNALELDDSALYLCASSFDTTNEKLFFGSGTQLSVL.

The chain employs TRBV5-6 and TRBJ1-6, with D tentatively TRBD1 (5 bases). The V end lost 4 bases, the J end lost 5 bases, and 10 bases lay between the germline ends. The CDR3 extends over 14 amino acids. The V gene's germline CDR1 is SGHDT and CDR2 YYEEEE. CDR3 DNA sequence: TGTGCCAGCAGCCCGACAGCTAATAATTCACCCCTCCACTTT. It codes for CASSPTANNSPLHF.

With regard to this clone: The junction departs from the called germline gene at one end, perhaps through a read error. CDR3 sequence (DNA): TGTGCCTGGAGTGTACTGAGACAGGGGGCGGTGAGCGGGGAACTGTTTTTT. Its translation: CAWSVLRQGAVSGELFF. V usage is TRBV30 and J usage is TRBJ2-2; the match to TRBD1 covers 10 bases. The CDR3 is made up of 17 amino acids. In germline, CDR1 is GTSNPN, CDR2 SVGIG (reference sequence).

J is TRBJ1-2 and V is TRBV5-1, with a weak D call TRBD1 (5 bases). This CDR3 contains 14 residues. From germline, CDR1 is SGHRS and CDR2 YFSETQ. V gave up 0 bases and J gave up 8 bases, with 14 bases separating them. Written as DNA, the CDR3 is TGCGCCAGCAGCTTGGTTGGGGCAGCCCAGGGCTACACCTTC. The encoded protein is CASSLVGAAQGYTF.

The V call is TRBV19, the J call TRBJ1-5, with 10 nucleotides matching TRBD1. Germline V CDR1 and CDR2: LNHDA, SQIVND (reference sequence). The CDR3 runs 15 residues. With V trimmed by 5 bases and J by 6 bases, 7 bases remained unmatched. As DNA, the CDR3 is TGTGCCAGTAGTTCGACAGGGGGCGAGGGTCAGCCCCAGCATTTT. It specifies CASSSTGGEGQPQHF.

This clone was found once. This chain uses TRBV6-1 with TRBJ1-1; the match to TRBD1 covers 10 bases. J gave up 11 bases and V 6 bases, and 6 bases lay outside the gene matches. The CDR3 consists of 12 residues. Germline CDR1 MNHNS, CDR2 SASEGT. CDR3 residues: CASRIGQGEAFF. CDR3 nucleotide sequence: TGTGCCAGCAGGATAGGACAGGGGGAGGCTTTCTTT.

The chain has TRBV19 and TRBJ2-7, with TRBD2 identical over 9 bases. This CDR3 spans 14 amino acids. Germline CDR1 and CDR2: LNHDA and SQIVND (reference sequence). Trimming took 4 bases from V and 4 from J; bases not matched to a gene: 5. Here the CDR3 DNA reads TGTGCCAGTAGTAATGAGCGGGAGGCTTACGAGCAGTACTTC. The encoded protein is CASSNEREAYEQYF.

The gene calls are TRBV7-9 and TRBJ2-7, with 9 bases that match TRBD2. With V trimmed by 5 bases and J by 5 bases, 7 bases remained unmatched. This CDR3 has 14 residues. Germline CDR1 and CDR2: SEHNR and FQNEAQ (reference sequence). CDR3 sequence reads: CASSPTLAGHEQYF. CDR3 DNA sequence: TGTGCCAGCAGCCCGACGCTAGCGGGGCACGAGCAGTACTTC.

This clone was observed a single time. The CDR3 region has the DNA TGTGCCAGCAGTACGAGCGGGCTGAACACTGAAGCTTTCTTT. Its translation: CASSTSGLNTEAFF. The chain has TRBV28 and TRBJ1-1; D is unresolved. Trimming removed 5 bases from V and 0 bases from J, with 10 bases in between. This CDR3 is 14 amino acids long. Germline V gene data show CDR1 as MDHEN and CDR2 as SYDVKM.

The J gene is TRBJ2-1, the V gene TRBV7-9; 15 nucleotides line up with TRBD2. V shed 5 bases and J 10 bases; nucleotides not matched to a gene: 9. Per germline, CDR1 SEHNR and CDR2 FQNEAQ (reference sequence). This CDR3 contains 16 residues. DNA of the CDR3: TGTGCCAGCAGCCTCTCCCGGACTAGCGGGAGGGCCGAGCAGTTCTTC. It is translated as CASSLSRTSGRAEQFF.

This clone was seen only once. This rearrangement joins TRBV10-3 to TRBJ2-6, with D perhaps TRBD2 (5 bases). Germline V gives CDR1 ENHRY, CDR2 SYGVKD. The V end was cut by 7 bases, the J end by 0 bases, with 7 bases between. The CDR3 loop spans 14 amino acids. The CDR3 DNA follows: TGTGCCATCACCGGGATCTCTGGGGCCAACGTCCTGACTTTC. This encodes CAITGISGANVLTF.

The chain uses TRBV2 and TRBJ1-2; D perhaps matches TRBD1 (5 bases). CDR3 length equals 13 residues. The V end was cut by 6 bases, the J end by 2 bases, with 10 bases between. The germline V gene encodes CDR1 SNHLY and CDR2 FYNNEI. The chain's CDR3 is CASRQDLNYGYTF. The CDR3 bases are TGTGCCAGCAGACAGGATCTCAACTATGGCTACACCTTC.

The genes are TRBV4-1 and TRBJ1-5; TRBD1 is a possible D gene (5 bases). The CDR3 is 14 amino acids. The germline CDR1 and CDR2 sequences are MGHRA and YSYEKL. Trimming pared 6 bases from V and 5 bases from J, leaving 14 bases between. The CDR3 DNA reads TGCGCCAGCAGGCTATCACAGGCCGATCAGCCCCAGCATTTT. It translates to CASRLSQADQPQHF.

V and J are TRBV6-1 and TRBJ2-3, with TRBD1 matching over 8 bases. The J segment lost 4 bases and the V segment lost 7 bases, leaving 4 bases of the junction unmatched. CDR1 is MNHNS and CDR2 is SASEGT in the germline V gene. CDR3 length equals 13 residues. CDR3 DNA: TGTGCCAGCATCGGGACAGGCTCAGATACGCAGTATTTT. Translating gives CASIGTGSDTQYF.

The V call is TRBV9, the J call TRBJ2-7, with D maybe TRBD2 (6 bases). CDR1 is SGDLS, CDR2 YYNGEE, per germline. Trimming took off 0 bases at V and 3 bases at J, with 10 bases between the two ends. This CDR3 comprises 14 residues. The CDR3 DNA reads as TGTGCCAGCAGCGTAGGGCTAGCGAACTACGAGCAGTACTTC. Encoded protein: CASSVGLANYEQYF.

A remark on this clone: This same CDR3 is encoded by further DNA sequences in the sample. The chain carries TRBV11-2 and TRBJ1-3; perhaps TRBD1 as D (5 bases). The CDR3 runs to 15 residues. V dropped 3 bases and J dropped 3 bases, with 12 bases sitting between them. Per the germline V gene, CDR1 is SGHAT and CDR2 is FQNNGV. The DNA of the CDR3 is TGTGCCAGCAGCTTGGATCGGGGGAGTGGAAACACCATATATTTT. Translated: CASSLDRGSGNTIYF.

The chain uses TRBV11-2 and TRBJ2-7; no clear D gene. This CDR3 has 12 amino acids. Germline lookup yields CDR1 SGHAT and CDR2 FQNNGV. With 1 base removed from V and 4 bases from J, the gap between germline ends came to 5 bases. In DNA form, the CDR3 reads TGTGCCAGCAGCTTAGTCCCGTACGAGCAGTACTTC. Residues: CASSLVPYEQYF.